The 24 T cell receptor beta chains reported below all come from one sample, sequenced in a study of blood T cell repertoires in COVID-19. Repertoires were generated with immunoSEQ multiplex PCR, while TCRdb's copy carries only in-frame clones and drops some. The table includes a few hundred thousand clones, around 91% detected once. The sequencing sample was made of PBMCs or T cells enriched from blood (not recorded which). The source is a woman aged 18-35 years with acute COVID-19.

The gene calls are TRBV2 and TRBJ2-5; tentatively, D is TRBD2 (6 bases). The length of the CDR3 is 14 residues. Germline CDR1 and CDR2: SNHLY and FYNNEI. With 3 bases removed from V and 1 base from J, the gap between germline ends came to 9 bases. For the CDR3, the DNA is TGTGCCAGCAGTGATCTAGCGTTCCAAGAGACCCAGTACTTC. Its protein is CASSDLAFQETQYF.

The genes are TRBV3-1 (or the pseudogene TRBV3-2) and TRBJ1-2; the D is unclear. CDR1 is LGHDT, CDR2 YNNKEL, per germline (reference sequence). Trimming shortened V by 1 base and J by 2 bases, and 11 bases separated the two germline ends. There are 15 residues in the CDR3. The CDR3 coding sequence is TGTGCCAGCAGCCAAGGGCAGGTGAGAAACTATGGCTACACCTTC. Translating it yields CASSQGQVRNYGYTF.

The chain is built from TRBV19 and TRBJ1-6, with 8 bases matching TRBD1. V shed 7 bases, J shed 7 bases, and the junction held 9 bases outside the gene matches. This CDR3 comprises 15 residues. Per germline, CDR1 LNHDA and CDR2 SQIVND (reference sequence). DNA of the CDR3: TGTGCCAGTAAACCTACGACAGGGGTGAATTCACCCCTCCACTTT. Amino acids: CASKPTTGVNSPLHF.

In DNA form, the CDR3 reads TGTGCCAGCGGAGCACAGGGGATAGGAAACACCATATATTTT. Amino acid sequence: CASGAQGIGNTIYF. J is TRBJ1-3 and V is TRBV13; TRBD1 aligns across 7 bases. V lost 8 bases and J lost 4; bases outside the gene matches: 8. CDR3 length equals 14 residues. Germline V gene sequence: CDR1 PRHDT, CDR2 FYEKMQ (reference sequence).

The chain employs TRBV28 and TRBJ1-5; D is unresolved. CDR1 and CDR2 from the germline V gene are MDHEN and SYDVKM. V was trimmed by 7 bases and J by 9 bases, leaving 13 bases between them. The CDR3 is 12 amino acids. The CDR3 sequence: CASKEGSGPQHF. In nucleotides, the CDR3 is TGTGCCAGCAAAGAGGGTTCGGGGCCCCAGCATTTT. Full variable domain (outside the CDR3, taken from reference TRBV28 and TRBJ1-5): DVKVTQSSRYLVKRTGEKVFLECVQDMDHENMFWYRQDPGLGLRLIYFSYDVKMKEKGDIPEGYSVSREKKERFSLILESASTNQTSMYLCASKEGSGPQHFGDGTRLSIL.

The rearrangement links TRBV4-1 to TRBJ1-1; D call uncertain. This CDR3 has 16 amino acids. Germline CDR1 MGHRA, CDR2 YSYEKL. With 1 base removed from V and 3 bases from J, the gap between germline ends came to 15 bases. In nucleotides, the CDR3 is TGCGCCAGCAGCCAAGCCCTCTCGTTTCCCGACACTGAAGCTTTCTTT. Translation gives CASSQALSFPDTEAFF.

J is TRBJ2-7 and V is TRBV28; D perhaps matches TRBD1 (6 bases). Germline lookup yields CDR1 MDHEN and CDR2 SYDVKM. The CDR3 spans 12 residues. V was pared by 4 bases and J by 5 bases, with 9 bases between. This CDR3 is CASSSRGHEQYF. The CDR3 DNA reads as TGTGCCAGCAGTTCCAGGGGCCACGAGCAGTACTTC.

For this clone: Other DNA sequences in the same sample also yield this CDR3. The chain combines TRBV5-1 with TRBJ2-7; TRBD2 agrees at 14 bases. The CDR3 runs 15 residues. V dropped 4 bases and J dropped 3; count of bases not matched to a gene: 3. The germline CDR1 and CDR2 sequences are SGHRS and YFSETQ. The CDR3 coding sequence is TGCGCCAGCAGCCTCGGGACTAGCGGGAGCTACGAGCAGTACTTC. Protein: CASSLGTSGSYEQYF.

The genes are TRBV7-2 and TRBJ2-4, with D possibly being TRBD1 (6 bases). V lost 5 bases and J 0 bases, leaving 11 bases between the germline ends. Germline CDR1 SGHTA, CDR2 FQGNSA. This CDR3 spans 15 amino acids. CDR3 nucleotides: TGTGCCAGCAGCCCATCCAGGGGAGCCAAAAACATTCAGTACTTC. It specifies CASSPSRGAKNIQYF.

V and J are TRBV7-9 and TRBJ1-5; possibly TRBD1 for D (5 bases). The CDR3 covers 17 residues. Trimming removed 0 bases from V and 0 bases from J, with 12 bases in between. Germline values: CDR1 SEHNR, CDR2 FQNEAQ (reference sequence). The CDR3 DNA sequence: TGTGCCAGCAGCTTAGCCCCTGGACATCTTAGCAATCAGCCCCAGCATTTT. Translating it yields CASSLAPGHLSNQPQHF. Drawing the rest from reference TRBV7-9 and TRBJ1-5, the complete variable domain is DTGVSQNPRHKITKRGQNVTFRCDPISEHNRLYWYRQTLGQGPEFLTYFQNEAQLEKSRLLSDRFSAERPKGSFSTLEIQRTEQGDSAMYLCASSLAPGHLSNQPQHFGDGTRLSIL.

The V call is TRBV18, the J call TRBJ1-2; a weak D match, TRBD1 (6 bases). V lost 5 bases to trimming and J lost 5 bases, with 15 bases between them. The CDR3 loop spans 14 amino acids. The germline V gene has CDR1 KGHSH and CDR2 LQKENI. This CDR3 reads CASSTTGTSYGYTF. The CDR3 DNA follows: TGTGCCAGCTCAACCACCGGGACAAGTTATGGCTACACCTTC.

This chain joins TRBV20-1 and TRBJ1-2, with 7 bases fitting TRBD1. The CDR3 extends over 14 amino acids. V gave up 3 bases and J gave up 4 bases; unmatched junction bases: 8. The germline V gene has CDR1 DFQATT and CDR2 SNEGSKA (reference sequence). In DNA form, the CDR3 reads TGCAGTGCTAGTCGGGACAGCAATGTCTATGGCTACACCTTC. It translates to CSASRDSNVYGYTF.

The rearrangement joins TRBV28 to TRBJ2-7; TRBD2 aligns across 8 bases. In germline, CDR1 is MDHEN, CDR2 SYDVKM. The CDR3 is 14 amino acids. With 5 bases clipped from V and 4 bases from J, the junction kept 7 bases outside the gene matches. This CDR3 is CASSITSGPYEQYF. CDR3 sequence (DNA): TGTGCCAGCAGTATCACTAGCGGTCCATACGAGCAGTACTTC.

This clone appeared a few times. Sequence at one end of the junction differs from germline and may be a read error. The gene calls are TRBV25-1 and TRBJ2-7; D unclear. The germline gives CDR1 MGHDK, CDR2 SYGVNS. This CDR3 is 11 amino acids long. The CDR3 is CASSEQGRLTF. CDR3 sequence (DNA): TGTGCCAGCAGTGAACAAGGCAGACTTACCTTC.

The rearrangement links TRBV27 to TRBJ1-2; 7 bases map to TRBD1. There are 12 residues in the CDR3. In germline, CDR1 is MNHEY, CDR2 SMNVEV (reference sequence). Trimming at V came to 4 bases and at J to 5 bases, leaving 1 base not matched to a gene. CDR3 region: CASSSGQYGYTF. CDR3 bases: TGTGCCAGCAGTTCGGGACAGTATGGCTACACCTTC.

This chain uses TRBV3-1 (or the pseudogene TRBV3-2) with TRBJ2-1, with 9 bases matching TRBD2. V shed 0 bases and J 9 bases; nucleotides not matched to a gene: 9. Germline lookup yields CDR1 LGHDT and CDR2 YNNKEL (reference sequence). The CDR3 consists of 16 residues. CDR3 loop: CASSQDLGTSLVEQFF. The CDR3 region has the DNA TGTGCCAGCAGCCAAGATCTGGGGACTAGCTTGGTTGAGCAGTTCTTC.

V gene TRBV29-1 combines with J gene TRBJ2-7; tentatively, D is TRBD2 (6 bases). V was clipped by 3 bases and J by 5 bases, with 14 bases between them. Per germline, CDR1 SQVTM and CDR2 ANQGSEA. The CDR3 covers 13 residues. The CDR3 coding sequence is TGCAGCGTTGAGAAGGGAGGCAGCGACGAGCAGTACTTC. Translating gives CSVEKGGSDEQYF.

The rearrangement links TRBV5-5 to TRBJ2-5; TRBD2 aligns across 10 bases. The germline V gene encodes CDR1 SGHKS and CDR2 YYEKEE (reference sequence). Trimming cost V 2 bases and J 2 bases; bases outside gene matches: 3. The CDR3 is made up of 15 amino acids. This CDR3 reads CASSFKLAGQETQYF. The CDR3 nucleotides read TGTGCCAGCAGCTTTAAACTAGCGGGACAAGAGACCCAGTACTTC.

V gene TRBV18 combines with J gene TRBJ1-4, with a possible D match to TRBD1 (5 bases). Trimming cost V 4 bases and J 8 bases, with 17 bases left between them. The germline V gene encodes CDR1 KGHSH and CDR2 LQKENI. CDR3 length equals 15 residues. CDR3 residues: CASSLPSRGGEKLFF. CDR3 bases: TGTGCCAGCTCACTACCCAGTAGGGGCGGAGAAAAACTGTTTTTT.

V usage is TRBV7-9 and J usage is TRBJ2-7; TRBD2 aligns across 9 bases. Germline V gene data show CDR1 as SEHNR and CDR2 as FQNEAQ (reference sequence). This CDR3 comprises 16 residues. V lost 4 bases, J lost 0 bases, and 7 bases stayed unmatched. The CDR3 here is CASSSPTSGSSYEQYF. The DNA of the CDR3 is TGTGCCAGCAGCTCCCCGACTAGCGGAAGCTCCTACGAGCAGTACTTC.

This clone was seen a handful of times. V and J are TRBV12-3 or TRBV12-4 and TRBJ1-1; D gene uncertain. The CDR3 runs to 11 residues. Between the trimmed V and J ends, which lost 2 bases and 6 bases, there was a span of 4 bases. Here the CDR3 reads CASSLFAEAFF. CDR3 sequence (DNA): TGTGCCAGCAGTTTATTCGCTGAAGCTTTCTTT.

The J gene is TRBJ2-7, the V gene TRBV9; 11 bases match TRBD2. The CDR3 is 15 residues long. J lost 2 bases, V lost 1 base, and 2 bases had no gene match. The germline V gene has CDR1 SGDLS and CDR2 YYNGEE. CDR3 in DNA: TGTGCCAGCAGCGTATTAGCGGGAGGGACCTACGAGCAGTACTTC. Protein sequence: CASSVLAGGTYEQYF.

The chain employs TRBV19 and TRBJ2-1; TRBD2 matches 9 bases. J lost 4 bases, V lost 4 bases, and 5 bases had no gene match. The CDR3 sequence is 15 residues long. Germline CDR1 is LNHDA and CDR2 is SQIVND (reference sequence). The CDR3 loop is CASSSGRAPYNEQFF. The CDR3 region has the DNA TGTGCCAGTAGTAGCGGGAGGGCCCCGTACAATGAGCAGTTCTTC.

The chain employs TRBV10-3 and TRBJ1-1; 8 bases line up with TRBD1. The CDR3 length is 11 residues. Germline V gene lookup returns CDR1 ENHRY and CDR2 SYGVKD. V was clipped by 10 bases and J by 10 bases; unmatched bases: 8. In nucleotides, the CDR3 is TGTGCCACTAGACAGGGGCTAGGAGCTTTCTTT. It encodes CATRQGLGAFF.